The T cell receptor beta chain under discussion was sequenced for a study of TIL therapy for anti-PD-1-resistant metastatic lung cancer. The immunoSEQ assay was v3. The assay was immunoSEQ multiplex PCR, and TCRdb's table has in-frame clones only and misses some. The sample holds 60,000 or so clones, roughly 66% seen once. Time point reported: pre-treatment sample, taken before nivolumab and TIL therapy. Per germline, CDR1 SNHLY and CDR2 FYNNEI. The CDR3 has 12 residues. Trimming stripped 8 bases from V and 4 bases from J, with 12 bases between. The V call is TRBV2, the J call TRBJ2-7; D could derive from TRBD1 or TRBD2 (6 bases each). The sequencing used blood, collected at baseline. This TCR derives from a person aged 25-79 years with non-small cell lung cancer. The DNA of the CDR3 is TGTGCCAGCGGGGGGCAGCTGTACGAGCAGTACTTC. Translation gives CASGGQLYEQYF.